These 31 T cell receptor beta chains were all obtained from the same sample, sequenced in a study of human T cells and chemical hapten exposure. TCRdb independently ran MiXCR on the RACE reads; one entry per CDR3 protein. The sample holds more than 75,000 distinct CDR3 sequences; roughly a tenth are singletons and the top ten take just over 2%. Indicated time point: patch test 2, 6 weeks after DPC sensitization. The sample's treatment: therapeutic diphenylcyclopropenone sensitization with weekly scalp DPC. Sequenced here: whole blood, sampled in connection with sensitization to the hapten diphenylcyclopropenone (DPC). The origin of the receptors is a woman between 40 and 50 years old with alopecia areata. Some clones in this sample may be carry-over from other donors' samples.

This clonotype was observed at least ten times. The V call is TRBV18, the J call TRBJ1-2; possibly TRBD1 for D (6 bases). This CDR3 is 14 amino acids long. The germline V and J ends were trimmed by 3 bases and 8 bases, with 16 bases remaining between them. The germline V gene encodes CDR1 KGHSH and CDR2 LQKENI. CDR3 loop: CASSPGEGGGGYTF. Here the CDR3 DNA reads TGTGCCAGCTCACCTGGAGAAGGGGGAGGCGGCTACACCTTC.

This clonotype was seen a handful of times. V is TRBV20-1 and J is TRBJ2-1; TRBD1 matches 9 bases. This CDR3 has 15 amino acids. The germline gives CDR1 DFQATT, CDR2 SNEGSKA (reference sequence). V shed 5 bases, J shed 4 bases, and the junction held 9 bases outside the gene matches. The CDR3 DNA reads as TGCAGTGCTCCTAGGACAGGGGTGATTTACAATGAGCAGTTCTTC. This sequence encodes CSAPRTGVIYNEQFF.

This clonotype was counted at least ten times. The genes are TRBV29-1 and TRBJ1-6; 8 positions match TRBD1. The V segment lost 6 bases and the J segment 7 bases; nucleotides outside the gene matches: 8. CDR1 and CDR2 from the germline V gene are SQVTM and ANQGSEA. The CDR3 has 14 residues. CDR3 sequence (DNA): TGCAGCGTCGCCCTGGACAGGGTCAATTCACCCCTCCACTTT. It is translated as CSVALDRVNSPLHF.

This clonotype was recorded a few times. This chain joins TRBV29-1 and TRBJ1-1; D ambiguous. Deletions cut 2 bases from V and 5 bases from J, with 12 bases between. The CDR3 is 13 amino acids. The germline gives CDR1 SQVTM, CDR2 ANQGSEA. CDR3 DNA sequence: TGCAGCGTTGAAACGGGCGTGGGGACTGAAGCTTTCTTT. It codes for CSVETGVGTEAFF.

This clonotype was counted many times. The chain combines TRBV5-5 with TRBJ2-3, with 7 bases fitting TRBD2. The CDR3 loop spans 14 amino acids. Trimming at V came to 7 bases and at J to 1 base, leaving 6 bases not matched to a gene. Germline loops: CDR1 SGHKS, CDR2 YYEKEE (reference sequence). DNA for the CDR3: TGTGCCAGCTCTGGACTAGGCGGCACAGATACGCAGTATTTT. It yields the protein CASSGLGGTDTQYF.

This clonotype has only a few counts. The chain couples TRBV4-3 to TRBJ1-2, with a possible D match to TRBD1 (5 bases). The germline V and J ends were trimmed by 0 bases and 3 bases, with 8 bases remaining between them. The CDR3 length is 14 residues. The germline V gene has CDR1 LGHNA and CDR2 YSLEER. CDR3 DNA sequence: TGCGCCAGCAGCCAAGAGGGCAGGGACTATGGCTACACCTTC. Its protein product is CASSQEGRDYGYTF.

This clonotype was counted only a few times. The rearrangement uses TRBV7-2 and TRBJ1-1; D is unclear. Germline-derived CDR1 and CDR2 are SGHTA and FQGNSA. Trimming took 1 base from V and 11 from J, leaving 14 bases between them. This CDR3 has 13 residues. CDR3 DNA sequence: TGTGCCAGCAGCTTAGGGCGTGCAGAGGAGGCTTTCTTT. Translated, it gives CASSLGRAEEAFF.

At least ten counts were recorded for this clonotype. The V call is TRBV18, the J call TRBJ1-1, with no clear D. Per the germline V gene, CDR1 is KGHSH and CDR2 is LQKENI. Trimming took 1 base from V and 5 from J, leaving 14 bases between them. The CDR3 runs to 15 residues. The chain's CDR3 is CASSPRNPTGTEAFF. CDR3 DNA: TGTGCCAGCTCACCACGAAATCCCACGGGGACTGAAGCTTTCTTT.

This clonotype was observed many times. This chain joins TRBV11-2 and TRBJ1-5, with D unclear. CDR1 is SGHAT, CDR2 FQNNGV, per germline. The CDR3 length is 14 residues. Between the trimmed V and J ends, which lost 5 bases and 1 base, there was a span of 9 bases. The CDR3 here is CASSRDFSNQPQHF. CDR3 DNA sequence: TGTGCCAGCAGCCGAGACTTCAGCAATCAGCCCCAGCATTTT. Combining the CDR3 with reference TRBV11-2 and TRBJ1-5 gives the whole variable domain EAGVAQSPRYKIIEKRQSVAFWCNPISGHATLYWYQQILGQGPKLLIQFQNNGVVDDSQLPKDRFSAERLKGVDSTLKIQPAKLEDSAVYLCASSRDFSNQPQHFGDGTRLSIL.

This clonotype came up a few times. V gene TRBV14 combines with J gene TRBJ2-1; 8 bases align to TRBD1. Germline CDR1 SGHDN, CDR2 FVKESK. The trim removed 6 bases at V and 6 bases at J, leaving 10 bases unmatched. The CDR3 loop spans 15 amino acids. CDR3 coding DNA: TGTGCCAGCAGTCCAACAGGGGGTTCCGTCAATGAGCAGTTCTTC. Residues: CASSPTGGSVNEQFF.

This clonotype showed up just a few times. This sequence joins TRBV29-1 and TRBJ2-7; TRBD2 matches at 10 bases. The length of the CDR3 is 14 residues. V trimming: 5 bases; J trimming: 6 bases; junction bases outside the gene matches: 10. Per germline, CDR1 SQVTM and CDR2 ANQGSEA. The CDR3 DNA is TGCAGCGTTCCCGCTAGCGGGAGTTCGGCCGAGCAGTACTTC. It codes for CSVPASGSSAEQYF.

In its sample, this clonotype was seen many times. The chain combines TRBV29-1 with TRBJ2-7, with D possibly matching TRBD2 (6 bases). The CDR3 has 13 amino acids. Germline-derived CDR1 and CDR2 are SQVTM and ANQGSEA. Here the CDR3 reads CSGRGSGTYEQYF. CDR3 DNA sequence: TGCAGTGGAAGGGGTAGCGGTACCTACGAGCAGTACTTC.

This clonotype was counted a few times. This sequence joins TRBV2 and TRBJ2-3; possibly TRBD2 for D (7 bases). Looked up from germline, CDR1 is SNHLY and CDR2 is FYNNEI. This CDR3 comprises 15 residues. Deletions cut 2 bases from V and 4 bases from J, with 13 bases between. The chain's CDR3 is CASSEWRGRADTQYF. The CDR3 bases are TGTGCCAGCAGTGAATGGCGGGGGCGGGCAGATACGCAGTATTTT.

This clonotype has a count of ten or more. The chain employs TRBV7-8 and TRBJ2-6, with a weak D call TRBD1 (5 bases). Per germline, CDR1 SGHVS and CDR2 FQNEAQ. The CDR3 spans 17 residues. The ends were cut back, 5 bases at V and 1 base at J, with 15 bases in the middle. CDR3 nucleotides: TGTGCCAGCAGCCTCTACCGGACAACATCTGGGGCCAACGTCCTGACTTTC. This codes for CASSLYRTTSGANVLTF.

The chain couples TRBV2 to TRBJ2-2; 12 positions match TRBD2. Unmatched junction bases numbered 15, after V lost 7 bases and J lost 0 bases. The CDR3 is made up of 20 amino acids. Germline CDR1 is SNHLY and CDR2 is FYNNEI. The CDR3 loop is CASIKKATSGRPANTGELFF. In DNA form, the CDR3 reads TGTGCCAGCATTAAGAAGGCTACTAGCGGGAGGCCGGCGAACACCGGGGAGCTGTTTTTT.

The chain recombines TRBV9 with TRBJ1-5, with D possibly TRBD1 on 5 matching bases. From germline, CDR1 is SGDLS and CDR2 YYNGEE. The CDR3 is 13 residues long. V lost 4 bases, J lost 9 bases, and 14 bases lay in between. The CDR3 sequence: CASSPYPQGPQHF. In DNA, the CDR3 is TGTGCCAGCAGCCCCTACCCTCAGGGGCCCCAGCATTTT.

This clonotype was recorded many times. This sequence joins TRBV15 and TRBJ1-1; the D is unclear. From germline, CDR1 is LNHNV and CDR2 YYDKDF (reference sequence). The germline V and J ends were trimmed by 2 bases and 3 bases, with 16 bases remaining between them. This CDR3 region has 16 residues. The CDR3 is CATSRNPGGPDTEAFF. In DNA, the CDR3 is TGTGCCACCAGCAGAAACCCCGGCGGGCCGGACACTGAAGCTTTCTTT.

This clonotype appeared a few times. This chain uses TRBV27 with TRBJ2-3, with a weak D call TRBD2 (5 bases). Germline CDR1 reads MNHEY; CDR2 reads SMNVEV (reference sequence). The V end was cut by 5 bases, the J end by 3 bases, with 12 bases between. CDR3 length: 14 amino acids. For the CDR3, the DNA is TGTGCCAGCAGTCCCACCCGAGGGACAGATACGCAGTATTTT. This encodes CASSPTRGTDTQYF.

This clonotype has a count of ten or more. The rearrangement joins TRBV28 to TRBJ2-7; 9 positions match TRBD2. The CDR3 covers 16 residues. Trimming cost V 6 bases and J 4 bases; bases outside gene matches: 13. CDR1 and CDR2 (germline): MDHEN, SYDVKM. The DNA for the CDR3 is TGTGCCAGCAGCCTAAACGCCTTGACTAGCGGATACGAGCAGTACTTC. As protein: CASSLNALTSGYEQYF.

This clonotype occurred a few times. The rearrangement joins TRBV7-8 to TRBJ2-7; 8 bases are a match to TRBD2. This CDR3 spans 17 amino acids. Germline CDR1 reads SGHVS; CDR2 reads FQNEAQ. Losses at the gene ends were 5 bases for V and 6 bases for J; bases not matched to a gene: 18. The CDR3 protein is CASSLLGGSGIGAEQYF. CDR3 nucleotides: TGTGCCAGCAGCCTCCTAGGGGGTAGCGGGATTGGGGCCGAGCAGTACTTC. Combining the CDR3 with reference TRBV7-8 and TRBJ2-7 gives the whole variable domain GAGVSQSPRYKVAKRGQDVALRCDPISGHVSLFWYQQALGQGPEFLTYFQNEAQLDKSGLPSDRFFAERPEGSVSTLKIQRTQQEDSAVYLCASSLLGGSGIGAEQYFGPGTRLTVT.

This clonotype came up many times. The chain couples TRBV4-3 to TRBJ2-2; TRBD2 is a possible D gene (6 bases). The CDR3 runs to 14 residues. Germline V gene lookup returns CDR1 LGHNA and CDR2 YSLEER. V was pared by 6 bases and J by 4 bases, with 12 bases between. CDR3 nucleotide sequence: TGCGCCAGCAGTCGGGACTTCTCCACCGGGGAGCTGTTTTTT. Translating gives CASSRDFSTGELFF.

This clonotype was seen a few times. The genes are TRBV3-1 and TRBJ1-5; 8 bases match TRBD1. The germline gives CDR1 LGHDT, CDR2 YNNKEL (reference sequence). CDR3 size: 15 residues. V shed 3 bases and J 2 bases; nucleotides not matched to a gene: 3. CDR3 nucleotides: TGTGCCAGCAGCCATACAGGGGGACGCAATCAGCCCCAGCATTTT. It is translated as CASSHTGGRNQPQHF.

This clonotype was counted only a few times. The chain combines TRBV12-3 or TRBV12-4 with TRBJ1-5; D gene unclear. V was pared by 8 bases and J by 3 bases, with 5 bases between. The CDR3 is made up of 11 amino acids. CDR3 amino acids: CASGNNQPQHF. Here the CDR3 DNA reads TGTGCCAGCGGGAACAATCAGCCCCAGCATTTT.

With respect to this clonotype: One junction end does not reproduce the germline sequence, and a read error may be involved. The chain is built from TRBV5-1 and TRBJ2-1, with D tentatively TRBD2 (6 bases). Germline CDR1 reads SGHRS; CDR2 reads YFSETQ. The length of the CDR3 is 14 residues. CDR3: CASSLQRVHDEQLF. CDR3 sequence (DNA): TGCGCCAGCAGCTTACAGCGGGTACACGATGAGCAGCTCTTC.

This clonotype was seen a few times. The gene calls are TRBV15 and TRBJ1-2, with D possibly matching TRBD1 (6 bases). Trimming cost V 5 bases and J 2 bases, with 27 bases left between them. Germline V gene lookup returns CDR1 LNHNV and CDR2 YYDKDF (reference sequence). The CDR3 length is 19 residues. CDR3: CATSANRARIHEINYGYTF. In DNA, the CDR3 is TGTGCCACCAGCGCTAACAGGGCCCGCATCCATGAAATAAACTATGGCTACACCTTC.

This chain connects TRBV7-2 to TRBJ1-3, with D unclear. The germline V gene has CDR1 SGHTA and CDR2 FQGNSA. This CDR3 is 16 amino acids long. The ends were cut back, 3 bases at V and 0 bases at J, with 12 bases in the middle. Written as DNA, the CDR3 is TGTGCCAGCAGCTTCTTAGGGCTACACTCTGGAAACACCATATATTTT. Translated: CASSFLGLHSGNTIYF.

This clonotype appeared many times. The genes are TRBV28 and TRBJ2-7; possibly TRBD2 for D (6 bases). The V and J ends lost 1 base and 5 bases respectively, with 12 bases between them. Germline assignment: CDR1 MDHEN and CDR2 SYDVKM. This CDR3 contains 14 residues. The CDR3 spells CASSLFGLANEQYF. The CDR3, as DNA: TGTGCCAGCAGTTTATTTGGTCTAGCGAACGAGCAGTACTTC.

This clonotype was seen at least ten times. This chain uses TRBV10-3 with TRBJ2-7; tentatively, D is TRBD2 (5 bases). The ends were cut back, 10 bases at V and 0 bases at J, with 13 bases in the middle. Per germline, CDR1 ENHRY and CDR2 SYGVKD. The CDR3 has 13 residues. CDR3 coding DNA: TGTGCCACCATCGGGGATACCTCCTACGAGCAGTACTTC. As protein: CATIGDTSYEQYF.

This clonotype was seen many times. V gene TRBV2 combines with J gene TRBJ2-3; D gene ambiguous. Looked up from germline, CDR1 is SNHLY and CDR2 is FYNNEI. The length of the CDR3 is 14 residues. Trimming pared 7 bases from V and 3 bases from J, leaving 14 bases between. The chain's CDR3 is CASKADSLTDTQYF. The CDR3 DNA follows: TGTGCCAGCAAGGCGGATTCCCTTACAGATACGCAGTATTTT.

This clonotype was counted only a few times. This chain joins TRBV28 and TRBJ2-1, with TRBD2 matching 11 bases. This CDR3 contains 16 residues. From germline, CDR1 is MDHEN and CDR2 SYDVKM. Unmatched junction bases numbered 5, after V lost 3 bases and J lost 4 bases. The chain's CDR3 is CASSLPGTSGYNEQFF. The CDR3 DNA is TGTGCCAGCAGTTTGCCTGGGACTAGCGGATACAATGAGCAGTTCTTC.

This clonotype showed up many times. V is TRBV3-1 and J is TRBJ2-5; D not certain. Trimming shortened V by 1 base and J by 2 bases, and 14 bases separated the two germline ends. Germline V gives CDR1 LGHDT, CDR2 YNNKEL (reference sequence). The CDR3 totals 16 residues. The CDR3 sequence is CASSQGPSSGQETQYF. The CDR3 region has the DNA TGTGCCAGCAGCCAAGGCCCCTCCTCCGGTCAAGAGACCCAGTACTTC.